This entry lists 4 T cell receptor beta chains sequenced from one sample in a study of T cells in Graves' hyperthyroidism and ophthalmopathy. Amplification yielded TCR beta CDR3 regions, with RNA transcripts as the source. When the TCR CDR3 underwent first-round RT-PCR, the HTBI primer set was used. One entry per CDR3 protein results from TCRdb running MiXCR on the multiplex PCR reads. The table includes approximately 410,000 distinct CDR3 sequences, around 15% detected once. The sample taken for sequencing was blood. The receptors stem from a man between 18 and 35 years old with Graves' ophthalmopathy.

This sequence joins TRBV5-8 and TRBJ2-1, with TRBD2 matching 7 bases. From germline, CDR1 is SGHTS and CDR2 YDEGEE. The ends lost 1 base at V and 5 bases at J; junction bases unmatched: 6. This CDR3 comprises 15 residues. CDR3 DNA sequence: TGTGCCAGCAGCTTGCGGCTAGCGGACCACAATGAGCAGTTCTTC. It yields the protein CASSLRLADHNEQFF. The variable domain in full, completed from reference TRBV5-8 and TRBJ2-1, reads EAGVTQSPTHLIKTRGQQATLRCSPISGHTSVYWYQQALGLGLQFLLWYDEGEERNRGNFPPRFSGRQFPNYSSELNVNALELEDSALYLCASSLRLADHNEQFFGPGTRLTVL.

This clonotype has at least ten counts. The chain couples TRBV7-2 to TRBJ2-5; D is possibly TRBD2 (6 bases). The germline gives CDR1 SGHTA, CDR2 FQGNSA. V lost 7 bases and J 4 bases, leaving 19 bases between the germline ends. The CDR3 spans 15 residues. Here the CDR3 DNA reads TGTGCCAGCACTCTAGGGGCCAAGGGAGGAGAGACCCAGTACTTC. Its protein is CASTLGAKGGETQYF.

This clonotype was found many times. The chain carries TRBV20-1 and TRBJ1-2; a weak D match, TRBD1 (6 bases). The CDR3 contains 12 residues. Trimming took 3 bases from V and 6 from J, leaving 11 bases between them. The germline CDR1 and CDR2 sequences are DFQATT and SNEGSKA (reference sequence). The CDR3 nucleotides read TGCAGTGCTAGTGGTGGGGGCGATGGCTACACCTTC. It translates to CSASGGGDGYTF.

In this sample, this clonotype turned up many times. The chain couples TRBV20-1 to TRBJ2-7; D unclear. Germline V gene data show CDR1 as DFQATT and CDR2 as SNEGSKA (reference sequence). V was clipped by 2 bases and J by 2 bases, with 16 bases between them. This CDR3 is 15 amino acids long. The CDR3 is CSARQAGWMPYEQYF. CDR3 DNA: TGCAGTGCTAGACAAGCCGGATGGATGCCCTACGAGCAGTACTTC.